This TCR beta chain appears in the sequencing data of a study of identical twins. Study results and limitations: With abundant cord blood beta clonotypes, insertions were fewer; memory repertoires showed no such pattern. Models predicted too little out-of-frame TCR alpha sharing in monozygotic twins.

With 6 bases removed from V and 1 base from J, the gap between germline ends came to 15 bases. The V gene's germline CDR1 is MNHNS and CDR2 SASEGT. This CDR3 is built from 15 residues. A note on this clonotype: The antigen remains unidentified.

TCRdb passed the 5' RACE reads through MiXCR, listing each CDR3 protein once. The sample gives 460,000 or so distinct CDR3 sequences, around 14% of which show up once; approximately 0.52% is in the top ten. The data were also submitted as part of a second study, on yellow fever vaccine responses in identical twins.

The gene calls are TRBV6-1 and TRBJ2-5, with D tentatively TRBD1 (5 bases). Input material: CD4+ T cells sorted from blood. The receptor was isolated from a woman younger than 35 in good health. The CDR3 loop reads CASRPIRVVQETQYF. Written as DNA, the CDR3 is TGTGCCAGCAGGCCTATCAGGGTTGTCCAAGAGACCCAGTACTTC.